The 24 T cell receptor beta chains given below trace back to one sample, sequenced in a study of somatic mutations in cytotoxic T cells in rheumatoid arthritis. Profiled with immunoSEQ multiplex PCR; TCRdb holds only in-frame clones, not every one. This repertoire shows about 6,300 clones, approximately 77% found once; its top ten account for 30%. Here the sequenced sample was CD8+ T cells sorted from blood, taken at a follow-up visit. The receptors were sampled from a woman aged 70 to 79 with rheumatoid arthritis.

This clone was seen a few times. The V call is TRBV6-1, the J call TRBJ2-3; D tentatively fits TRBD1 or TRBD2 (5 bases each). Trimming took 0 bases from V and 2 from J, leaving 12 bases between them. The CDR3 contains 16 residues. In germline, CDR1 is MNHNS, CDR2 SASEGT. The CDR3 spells CASSEAGSGPTDTQYF. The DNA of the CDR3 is TGTGCCAGCAGTGAAGCGGGGTCGGGGCCCACAGATACGCAGTATTTT.

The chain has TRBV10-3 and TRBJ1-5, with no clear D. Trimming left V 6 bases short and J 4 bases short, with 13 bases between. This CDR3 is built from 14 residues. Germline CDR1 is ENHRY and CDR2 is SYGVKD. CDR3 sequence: CAIRDLGPNQPQHF. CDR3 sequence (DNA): TGTGCCATCAGAGACCTTGGGCCGAATCAGCCCCAGCATTTT.

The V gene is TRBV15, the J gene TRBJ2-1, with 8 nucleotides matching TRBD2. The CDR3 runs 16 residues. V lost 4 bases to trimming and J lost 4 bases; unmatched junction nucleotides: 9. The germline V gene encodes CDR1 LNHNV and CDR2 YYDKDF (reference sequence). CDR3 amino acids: CATSIDSGTRYNEQFF. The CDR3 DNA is TGTGCCACCAGCATTGACTCCGGGACTAGATACAATGAGCAGTTCTTC.

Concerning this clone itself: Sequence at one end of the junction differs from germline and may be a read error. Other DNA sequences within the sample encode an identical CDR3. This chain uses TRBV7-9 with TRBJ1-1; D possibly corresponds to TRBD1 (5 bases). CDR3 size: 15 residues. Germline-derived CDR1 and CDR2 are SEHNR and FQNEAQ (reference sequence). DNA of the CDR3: TGTGCCAGCAGCCCAACGGGGACCCTGAACACTGAGGCTTTCTTT. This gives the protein CASSPTGTLNTEAFF.

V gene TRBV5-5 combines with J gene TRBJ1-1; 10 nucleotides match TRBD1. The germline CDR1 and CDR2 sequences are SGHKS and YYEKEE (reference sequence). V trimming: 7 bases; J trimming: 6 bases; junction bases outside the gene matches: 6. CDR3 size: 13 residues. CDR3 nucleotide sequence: TGTGCCAGCTTTGGACAGGGGGTCCCTGAAGCTTTCTTT. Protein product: CASFGQGVPEAFF.

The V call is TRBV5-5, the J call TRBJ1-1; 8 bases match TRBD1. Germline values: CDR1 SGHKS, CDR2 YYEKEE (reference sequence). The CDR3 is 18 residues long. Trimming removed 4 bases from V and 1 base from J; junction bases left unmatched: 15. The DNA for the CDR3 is TGTGCCAGCAGCCAAAAACAACGGACAGGGTTCGAGAACACTGAAGCTTTCTTT. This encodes CASSQKQRTGFENTEAFF.

CDR3 in amino acids: CASSPPFSYEQYF. The CDR3 DNA is TGTGCCAGCTCACCACCGTTCTCCTACGAGCAGTACTTC. This sequence joins TRBV18 and TRBJ2-7; no reliable D call. Trimming pared 0 bases from V and 0 bases from J, leaving 3 bases between. Germline CDR1 and CDR2: KGHSH and LQKENI. This CDR3 has 13 amino acids.

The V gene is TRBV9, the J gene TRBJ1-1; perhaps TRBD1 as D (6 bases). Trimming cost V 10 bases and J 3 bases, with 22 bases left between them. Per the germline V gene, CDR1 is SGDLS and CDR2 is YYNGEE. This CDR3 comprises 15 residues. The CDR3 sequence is CASRRGVRGDTEAFF. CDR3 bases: TGTGCCTCTCGGAGGGGGGTTCGTGGAGACACTGAAGCTTTCTTT.

As DNA, the CDR3 is TGTGCCAGCAGCGCGTCTAGCGGGAGAAAAGATACGCAGTATTTT. Translation: CASSASSGRKDTQYF. V gene TRBV9 combines with J gene TRBJ2-3; 10 bases are a match to TRBD2. CDR1 is SGDLS and CDR2 is YYNGEE in the germline V gene. The junction had 6 bases not matched to a gene; V was cut back by 3 bases and J by 5 bases. This CDR3 has 15 residues.

CDR3 DNA sequence: TGTGCCAGTAGTATCCGGGACAGGGGATTCGACGAGCAGTACTTC. Its translation is CASSIRDRGFDEQYF. The J gene is TRBJ2-7, the V gene TRBV19, with 10 bases lining up with TRBD1. The CDR3 runs to 15 residues. J gave up 5 bases and V 3 bases, and 7 bases lay outside the gene matches. Germline CDR1 is LNHDA and CDR2 is SQIVND (reference sequence).

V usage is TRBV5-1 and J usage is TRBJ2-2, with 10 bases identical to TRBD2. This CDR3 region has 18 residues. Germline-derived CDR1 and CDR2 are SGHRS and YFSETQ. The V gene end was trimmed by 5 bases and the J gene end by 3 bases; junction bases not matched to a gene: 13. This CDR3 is CASRPTSGVTGDTGELFF. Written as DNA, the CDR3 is TGCGCCAGCAGACCTACTAGCGGGGTTACCGGGGACACCGGGGAGCTGTTTTTT.

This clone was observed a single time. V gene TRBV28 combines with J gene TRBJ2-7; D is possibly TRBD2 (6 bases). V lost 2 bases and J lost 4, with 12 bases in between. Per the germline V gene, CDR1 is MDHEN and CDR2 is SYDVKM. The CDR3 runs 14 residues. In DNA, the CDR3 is TGTGCCAGCAGTTTAACTAGCTCGGGGTACGAGCAGTACTTC. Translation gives CASSLTSSGYEQYF.

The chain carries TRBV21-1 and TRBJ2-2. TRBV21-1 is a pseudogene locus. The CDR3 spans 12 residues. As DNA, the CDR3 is TGTGCCAGCAGCAAAGAAATCGGGGAGCTGTTTTTT. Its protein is CASSKEIGELFF.

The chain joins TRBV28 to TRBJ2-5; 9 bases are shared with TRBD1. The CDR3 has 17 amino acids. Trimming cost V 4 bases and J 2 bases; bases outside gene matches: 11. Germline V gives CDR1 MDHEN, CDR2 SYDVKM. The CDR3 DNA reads TGTGCCAGCAGTTCCCTGGGACAGGGAATGGGGCAAGAGACCCAGTACTTC. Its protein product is CASSSLGQGMGQETQYF.

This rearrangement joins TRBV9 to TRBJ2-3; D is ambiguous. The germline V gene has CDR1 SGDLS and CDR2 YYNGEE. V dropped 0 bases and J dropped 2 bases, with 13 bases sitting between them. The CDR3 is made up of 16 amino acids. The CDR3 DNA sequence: TGTGCCAGCAGCGTAGAAAGGGTGCGGAACACAGATACGCAGTATTTT. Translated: CASSVERVRNTDTQYF.

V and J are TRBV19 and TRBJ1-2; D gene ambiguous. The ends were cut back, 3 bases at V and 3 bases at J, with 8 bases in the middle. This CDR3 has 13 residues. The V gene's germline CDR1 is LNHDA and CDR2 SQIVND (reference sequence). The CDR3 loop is CASSISPDYGYTF. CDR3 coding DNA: TGTGCCAGTAGTATTTCCCCAGACTATGGCTACACCTTC.

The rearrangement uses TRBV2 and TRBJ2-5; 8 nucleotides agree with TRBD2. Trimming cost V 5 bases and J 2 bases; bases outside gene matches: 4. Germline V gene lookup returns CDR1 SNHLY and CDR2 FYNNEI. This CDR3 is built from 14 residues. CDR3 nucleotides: TGTGCCAGCAGTCGGGCTAGCGGGCAAGAGACCCAGTACTTC. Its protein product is CASSRASGQETQYF.

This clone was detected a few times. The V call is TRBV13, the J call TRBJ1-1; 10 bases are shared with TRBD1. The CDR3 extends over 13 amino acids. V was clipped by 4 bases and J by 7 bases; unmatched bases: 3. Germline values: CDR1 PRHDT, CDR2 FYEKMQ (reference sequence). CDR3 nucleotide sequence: TGTGCCAGCAGCTATGGGGACAGGGGTGAAGCTTTCTTT. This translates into CASSYGDRGEAFF.

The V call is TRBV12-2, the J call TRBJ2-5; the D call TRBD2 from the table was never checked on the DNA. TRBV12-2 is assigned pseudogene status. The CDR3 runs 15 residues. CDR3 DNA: TGTGCAAGTCGTTTAGGGGGGAGGACCCAAGAGACCCAGTACTTC. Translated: CASRLGGRTQETQYF.

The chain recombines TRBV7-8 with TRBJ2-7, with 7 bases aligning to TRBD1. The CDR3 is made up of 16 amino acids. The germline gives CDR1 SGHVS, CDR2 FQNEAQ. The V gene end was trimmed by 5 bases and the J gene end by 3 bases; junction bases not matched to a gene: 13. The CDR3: CASSPRGQFSYYEQYF. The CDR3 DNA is TGTGCCAGCAGCCCCAGGGGACAGTTCTCCTACTACGAGCAGTACTTC. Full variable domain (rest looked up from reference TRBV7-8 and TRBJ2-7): GAGVSQSPRYKVAKRGQDVALRCDPISGHVSLFWYQQALGQGPEFLTYFQNEAQLDKSGLPSDRFFAERPEGSVSTLKIQRTQQEDSAVYLCASSPRGQFSYYEQYFGPGTRLTVT.

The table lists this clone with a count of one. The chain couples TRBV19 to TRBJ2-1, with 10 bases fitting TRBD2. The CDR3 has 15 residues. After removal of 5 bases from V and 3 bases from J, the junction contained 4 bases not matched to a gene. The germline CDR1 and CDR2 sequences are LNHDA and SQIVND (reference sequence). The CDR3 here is CASSVTSGDYNEQFF. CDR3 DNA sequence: TGTGCCAGTAGTGTTACTAGCGGGGACTACAATGAGCAGTTCTTC.

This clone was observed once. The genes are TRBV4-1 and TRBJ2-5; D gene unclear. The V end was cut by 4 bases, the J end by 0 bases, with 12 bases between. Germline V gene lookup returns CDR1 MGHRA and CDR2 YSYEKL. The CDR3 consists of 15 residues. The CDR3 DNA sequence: TGCGCCAGCAGCCGAGGCAAAACATACCAAGAGACCCAGTACTTC. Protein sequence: CASSRGKTYQETQYF.

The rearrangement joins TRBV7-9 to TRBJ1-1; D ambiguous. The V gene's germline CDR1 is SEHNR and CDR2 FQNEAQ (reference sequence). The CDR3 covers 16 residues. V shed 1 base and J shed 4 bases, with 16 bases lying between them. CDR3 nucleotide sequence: TGTGCCAGCAGCTTAGGAAAGTCGTATGGGTCCACTGAAGCTTTCTTT. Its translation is CASSLGKSYGSTEAFF.

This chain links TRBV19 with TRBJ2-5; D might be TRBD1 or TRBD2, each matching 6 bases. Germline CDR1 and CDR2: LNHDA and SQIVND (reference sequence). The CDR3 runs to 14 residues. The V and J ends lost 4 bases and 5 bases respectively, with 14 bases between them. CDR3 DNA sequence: TGTGCCAGTAGTACCCCTTGGGGGGCCGAGACCCAGTACTTC. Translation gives CASSTPWGAETQYF.